This entry concerns a single TCR beta chain. Using immunoSEQ multiplex PCR, the repertoire was profiled, and TCRdb retains in-frame clones only, with some absent. Of about 21,000 clones listed, 80% to 90% are singletons. The CDR3 spans 15 residues. Germline CDR1 reads MNHEY; CDR2 reads SVGAGI. V lost 6 bases, J lost 7 bases, and 16 bases lay in between. The sample comes from a study of T cells after posttransplantation cyclophosphamide. Controls had myeloablative marrow grafts with methotrexate and calcineurin inhibitor, sampled at 1 year. This clonotype originated in a female patient aged 30 to 45 who received an allogeneic stem cell transplant from an unrelated donor, was CMV-positive, and had acute and chronic GVHD. Some T cells here may be from the graft donor. The J gene is TRBJ1-6, the V gene TRBV6-5; D might be TRBD1 (6 bases). The sequencing here drew on PBMCs, taken about 350 days after allogeneic stem cell transplant with calcineurin inhibitor and methotrexate. CDR3 DNA: TGTGCCAGCAGCCGCCCGGGACACAGCAATTCACCCCTCCACTTT. This translates into CASSRPGHSNSPLHF.